This T cell receptor (beta chain) was obtained from a study of T cells in Graves' hyperthyroidism and ophthalmopathy. Regions amplified from RNA transcripts were the TCR beta CDR3 regions. The HTBI primer set served for first-round RT-PCR of the TCR CDR3. TCRdb re-analysed the multiplex PCR reads in MiXCR, keeping a single row per CDR3 protein. The sample has some 490,000 distinct CDR3 sequences, approximately 23% seen once. Germline assignment: CDR1 DFQATT and CDR2 SNEGSKA (reference sequence). Trimming removed 2 bases from V and 3 bases from J, with 10 bases in between. The CDR3 is 13 residues long. This clonotype was observed many times.

The receptor comes from an older woman with Graves' ophthalmopathy. The chain carries TRBV20-1 and TRBJ1-1; D not certain. Sequenced: blood. The CDR3 is CSARKNPDTEAFF. The CDR3, as DNA: TGCAGTGCTAGAAAAAATCCGGACACTGAAGCTTTCTTT.